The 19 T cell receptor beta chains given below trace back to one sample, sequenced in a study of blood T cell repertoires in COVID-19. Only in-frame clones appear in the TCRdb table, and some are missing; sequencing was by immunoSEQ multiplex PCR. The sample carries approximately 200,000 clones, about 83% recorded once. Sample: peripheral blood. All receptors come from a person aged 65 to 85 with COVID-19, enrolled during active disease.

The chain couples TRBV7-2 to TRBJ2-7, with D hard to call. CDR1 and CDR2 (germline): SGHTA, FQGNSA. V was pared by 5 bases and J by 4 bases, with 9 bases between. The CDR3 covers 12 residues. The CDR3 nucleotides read TGTGCCAGCAGCGCAACGAGTTACGAGCAGTACTTC. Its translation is CASSATSYEQYF. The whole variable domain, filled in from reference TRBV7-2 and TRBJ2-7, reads GAGVSQSPSNKVTEKGKDVELRCDPISGHTALYWYRQSLGQGLEFLIYFQGNSAPDKSGLPSDRFSAERTGGSVSTLTIQRTQQEDSAVYLCASSATSYEQYFGPGTRLTVT.

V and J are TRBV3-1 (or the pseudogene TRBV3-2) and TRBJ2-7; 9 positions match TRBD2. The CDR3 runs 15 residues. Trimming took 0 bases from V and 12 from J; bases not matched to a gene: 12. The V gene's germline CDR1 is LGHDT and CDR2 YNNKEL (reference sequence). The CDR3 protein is CASSQESLRGLALYF. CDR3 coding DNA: TGTGCCAGCAGCCAAGAGAGTTTGCGGGGACTAGCTCTGTACTTC.

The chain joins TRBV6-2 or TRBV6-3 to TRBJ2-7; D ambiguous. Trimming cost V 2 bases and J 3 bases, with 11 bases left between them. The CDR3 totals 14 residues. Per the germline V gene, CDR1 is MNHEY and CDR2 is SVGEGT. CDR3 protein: CASSYRFPNYEQYF. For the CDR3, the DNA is TGTGCCAGCAGTTACCGGTTCCCTAACTACGAGCAGTACTTC.

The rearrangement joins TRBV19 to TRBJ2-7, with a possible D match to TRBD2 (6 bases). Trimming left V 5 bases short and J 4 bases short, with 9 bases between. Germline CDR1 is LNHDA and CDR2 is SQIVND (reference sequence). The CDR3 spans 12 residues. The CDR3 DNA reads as TGTGCCAGTAGTCGCGGGAAATACGAGCAGTACTTC. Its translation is CASSRGKYEQYF.

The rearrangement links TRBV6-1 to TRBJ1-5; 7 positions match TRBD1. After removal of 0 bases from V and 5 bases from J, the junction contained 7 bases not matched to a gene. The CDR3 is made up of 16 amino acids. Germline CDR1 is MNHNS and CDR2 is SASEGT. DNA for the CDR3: TGTGCCAGCAGTGAAGCTGTGGGACAGCCTTATCAGCCCCAGCATTTT. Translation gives CASSEAVGQPYQPQHF.

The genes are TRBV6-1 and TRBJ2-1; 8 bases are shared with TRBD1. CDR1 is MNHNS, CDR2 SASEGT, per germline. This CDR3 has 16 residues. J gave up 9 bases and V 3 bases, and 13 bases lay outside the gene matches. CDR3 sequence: CASSDPPQGARAEQFF. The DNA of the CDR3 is TGTGCCAGCAGTGACCCCCCCCAGGGGGCAAGAGCTGAGCAGTTCTTC.

In DNA, the CDR3 is TGTGCCAGCAGCCCTACGGGGAATACGCAGTATTTT. It encodes CASSPTGNTQYF. This rearrangement joins TRBV11-2 to TRBJ2-3; maybe TRBD2 (5 bases). Germline CDR1 SGHAT, CDR2 FQNNGV. Trimming removed 5 bases at V and 7 bases at J, with 10 bases between. The CDR3 length is 12 residues.

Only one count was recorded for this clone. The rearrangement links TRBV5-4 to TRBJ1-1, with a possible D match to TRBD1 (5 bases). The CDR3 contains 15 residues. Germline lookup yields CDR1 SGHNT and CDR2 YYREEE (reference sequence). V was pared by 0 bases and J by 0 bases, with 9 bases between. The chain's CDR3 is CASSLGSGMNTEAFF. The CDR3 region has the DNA TGTGCCAGCAGCTTGGGATCAGGGATGAACACTGAAGCTTTCTTT.

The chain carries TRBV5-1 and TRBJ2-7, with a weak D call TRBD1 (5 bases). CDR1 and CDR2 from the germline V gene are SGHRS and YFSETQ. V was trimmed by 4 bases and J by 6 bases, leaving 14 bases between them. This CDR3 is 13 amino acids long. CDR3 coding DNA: TGCGCCAGCAGCCCCACAGGTACGGGCGAGCAGTACTTC. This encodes CASSPTGTGEQYF.

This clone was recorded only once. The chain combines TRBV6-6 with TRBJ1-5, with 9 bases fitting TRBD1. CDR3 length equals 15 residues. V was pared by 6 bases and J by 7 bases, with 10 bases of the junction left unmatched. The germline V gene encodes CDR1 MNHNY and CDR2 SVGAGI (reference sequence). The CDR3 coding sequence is TGTGCCAGCAGCGACGCCGGGACAGGGACGCAGCCCCAGCATTTT. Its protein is CASSDAGTGTQPQHF.

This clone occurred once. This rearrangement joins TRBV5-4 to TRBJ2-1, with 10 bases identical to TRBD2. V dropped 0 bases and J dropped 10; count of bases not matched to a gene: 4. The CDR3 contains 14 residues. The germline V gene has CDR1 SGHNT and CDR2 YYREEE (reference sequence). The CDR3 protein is CASSLGGGLAEQFF. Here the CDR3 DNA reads TGTGCCAGCAGCTTGGGAGGGGGACTAGCGGAGCAGTTCTTC.

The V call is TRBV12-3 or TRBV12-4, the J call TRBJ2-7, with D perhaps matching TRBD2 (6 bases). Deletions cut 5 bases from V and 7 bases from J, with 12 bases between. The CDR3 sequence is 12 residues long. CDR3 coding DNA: TGTGCCAGCAGTCCACTTGGGGGGGAGCAGTACTTC. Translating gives CASSPLGGEQYF.

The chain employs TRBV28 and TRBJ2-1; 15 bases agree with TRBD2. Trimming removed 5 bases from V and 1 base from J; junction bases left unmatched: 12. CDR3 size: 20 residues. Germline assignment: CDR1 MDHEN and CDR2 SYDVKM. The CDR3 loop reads CASSTRTSGRALRSYNEQFF. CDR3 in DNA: TGTGCCAGCAGTACGCGGACTAGCGGGAGGGCCTTGAGGTCCTACAATGAGCAGTTCTTC.

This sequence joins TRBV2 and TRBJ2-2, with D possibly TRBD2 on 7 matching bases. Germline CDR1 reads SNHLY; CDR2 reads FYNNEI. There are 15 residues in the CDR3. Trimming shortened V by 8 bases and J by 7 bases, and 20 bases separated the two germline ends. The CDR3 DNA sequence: TGTGCCAGCCGGGTGATGGCGGGGGCGGGCGGGGAGCTGTTTTTT. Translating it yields CASRVMAGAGGELFF.

In DNA, the CDR3 is TGCGCCAGCAGCTTGGTCGGGGGGAATTCACCCCTCCACTTT. It specifies CASSLVGGNSPLHF. The genes are TRBV5-1 and TRBJ1-6; a weak D match, TRBD1 (5 bases). CDR1 and CDR2 (germline): SGHRS, YFSETQ. This CDR3 is 14 amino acids long. The V gene lost 0 bases and the J gene lost 7 bases, with 8 bases spanning the gap.

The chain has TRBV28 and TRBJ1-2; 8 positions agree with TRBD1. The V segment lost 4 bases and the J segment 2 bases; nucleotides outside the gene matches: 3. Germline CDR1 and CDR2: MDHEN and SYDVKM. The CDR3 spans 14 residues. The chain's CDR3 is CASSSTGGNYGYTF. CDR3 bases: TGTGCCAGCAGTTCCACAGGGGGGAACTATGGCTACACCTTC.

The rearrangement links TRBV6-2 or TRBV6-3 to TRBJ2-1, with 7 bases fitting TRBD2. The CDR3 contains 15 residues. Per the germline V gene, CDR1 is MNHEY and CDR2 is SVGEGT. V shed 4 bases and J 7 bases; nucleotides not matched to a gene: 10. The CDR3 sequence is CASSLLFLAENEQFF. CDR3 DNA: TGTGCCAGCAGTTTACTCTTCCTAGCGGAGAATGAGCAGTTCTTC.

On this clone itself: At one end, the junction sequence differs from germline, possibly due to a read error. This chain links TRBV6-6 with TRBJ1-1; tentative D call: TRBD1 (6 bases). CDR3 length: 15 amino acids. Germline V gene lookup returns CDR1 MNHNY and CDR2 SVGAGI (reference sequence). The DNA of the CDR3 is TGTGTCAGCAGTTACACAGGGTCCCCGTACACTGAAGCTTTCTTT. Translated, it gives CVSSYTGSPYTEAFF.

The CDR3 DNA reads TGTGCCAGCAAAGTACTGCCAGCGGGTAGCACAGATACGCAGTATTTT. This translates into CASKVLPAGSTDTQYF. The chain uses TRBV7-2 and TRBJ2-3; tentatively, D is TRBD2 (6 bases). Deletions cut 7 bases from V and 0 bases from J, with 17 bases between. The germline V gene encodes CDR1 SGHTA and CDR2 FQGNSA. This CDR3 has 16 residues.